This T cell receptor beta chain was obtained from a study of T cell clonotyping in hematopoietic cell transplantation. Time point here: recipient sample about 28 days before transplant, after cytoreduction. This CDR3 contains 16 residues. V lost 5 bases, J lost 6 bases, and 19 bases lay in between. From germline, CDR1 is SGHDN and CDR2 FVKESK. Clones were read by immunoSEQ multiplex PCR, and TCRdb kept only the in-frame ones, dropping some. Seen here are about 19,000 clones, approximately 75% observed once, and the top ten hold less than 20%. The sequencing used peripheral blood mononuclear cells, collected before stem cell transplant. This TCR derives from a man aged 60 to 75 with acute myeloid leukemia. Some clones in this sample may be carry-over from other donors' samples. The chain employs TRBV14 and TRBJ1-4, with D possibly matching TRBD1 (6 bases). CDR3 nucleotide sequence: TGTGCCAGCAGCGTGGATATGGGGGCGACCCATGAAAAACTGTTTTTT. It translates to CASSVDMGATHEKLFF.